The sequence of this TCR beta chain was determined in a study of blood T cell repertoires in COVID-19 (dated by TCRdb to about 2020). Regarding the research as a whole: Samples from collaborators originated in the United States, Italy and Spain and spanned both the acute and convalescent phases of COVID-19. The material from the prospective study consisted of cDNA or gDNA derived from T cells, B-cell-depleted T cells, or PBMCs. The sample metadata nearly always contained a de-identified subject ID, COVID-19 status, age in years and sex. A freely available public database, intended as a resource for researchers studying the immune response to SARS-CoV-2, is where the repertoires were released. Where available, HLA class I and class II types were taken from metadata supplied by the sample provider and were not determined by assay-based typing. The dataset comprised deeply sampled blood TCRbeta repertoires from subjects exposed to, actively infected with, or recovered from COVID-19. Samples were obtained from the ongoing ImmuneRACE study (first 160 participants) and from some 1,300 subjects provided by 6 global collaborators.

V and J lose 0 bases and 6 bases, and a span of 8 bases separates them. CDR1 is given as WNHNN and CDR2 as SYGVQD, both from the germline V gene (reference sequence). From the cysteine up to the phenylalanine, the CDR3 has a length of 14 residues. Solely the CDR3 DNA is kept, with 42 bases framed from the first base. Collaborating institutions collected whole blood in K2EDTA tubes following their own protocols. For TCRbeta analysis, collaborators shipped samples in one of three forms: frozen whole blood, isolated PBMCs, or DNA extracted from either of those sample types. Overall study outcomes, separate from this receptor: Clinical and demographic metadata were provided uncurated, with the amount varying by source and participant.

Comment on this clone: Its cognate antigen has yet to be identified. No much larger clonotype is one base removed from it; base qualities were not supplied.

The immunoSEQ Assay, a bias-controlled multiplex PCR, was used to amplify TCRbeta CDR3 regions from genomic DNA. In the paper's pipeline: The number of nucleated cells in each sample was estimated from the amplification of reference gene primers within the assay. To quantify the absolute abundance of each unique TCRbeta CDR3 rearrangement, sequence reads were collapsed and filtered. Productive Simpson clonality was computed per sample as the square root of Simpson's diversity index over productive rearrangements. Held by TCRdb, this immuneACCESS table contains in-frame sequences only and omits some clones. Under half of the omission traces to an unresolved V gene where checked; the cause of the rest is unknown. The V and J calls and the clone size are those of that table, but D and trimming were determined from the DNA. Within this sample are 300,000 or so clones, with roughly 91% of them counted one time only. The ten largest clonotypes hold 1% of the sample.

The chain uses TRBV10-1 and TRBJ2-2; the D gene is possibly TRBD2, with 5 bases matching. Sequencing used peripheral blood. This receptor was identified in a man between 50 and 59 years old with active or convalescent COVID-19. CDR3 region: CASSESSGAGELFF. The DNA is as follows: TGCGCCAGCAGTGAGTCGAGCGGTGCCGGGGAGCTGTTTTTT.